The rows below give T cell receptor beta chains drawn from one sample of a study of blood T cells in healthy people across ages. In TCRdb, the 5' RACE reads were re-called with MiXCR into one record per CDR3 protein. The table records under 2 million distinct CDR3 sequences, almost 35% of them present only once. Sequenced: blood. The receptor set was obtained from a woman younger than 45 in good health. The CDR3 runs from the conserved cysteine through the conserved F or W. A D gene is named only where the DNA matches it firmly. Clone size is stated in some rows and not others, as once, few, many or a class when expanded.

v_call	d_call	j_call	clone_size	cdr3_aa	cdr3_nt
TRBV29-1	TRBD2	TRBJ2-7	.	CGVRGLAVGNSYEQYF	TGCGGCGTCCGGGGACTAGCGGTAGGGAATTCCTACGAGCAGTACTTC
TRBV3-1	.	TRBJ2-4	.	CASSQAQAKNIQYF	TGTGCCAGCAGCCAAGCCCAGGCCAAAAACATTCAGTACTTC
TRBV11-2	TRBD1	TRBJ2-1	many	CASSPFPLRDRGFYEQFF	TGTGCCAGCAGCCCCTTCCCCCTGAGGGACAGGGGTTTCTATGAGCAGTTCTTC
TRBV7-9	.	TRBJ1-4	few	CASSQEGGGQFNEKLFF	TGTGCCAGCAGCCAAGAGGGGGGGGGCCAGTTTAATGAAAAACTGTTTTTT
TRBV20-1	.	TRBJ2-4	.	CSAWPGTEQYF	TGCAGTGCTTGGCCCGGGACTGAGCAGTACTTC
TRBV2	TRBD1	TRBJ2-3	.	CASRPRRQGGTDTQYF	TGTGCCAGCAGACCCCGGAGACAGGGGGGGACAGATACGCAGTATTTT
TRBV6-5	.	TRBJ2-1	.	CASGDGTEQFF	TGTGCCAGCGGGGACGGGACGGAGCAGTTCTTC
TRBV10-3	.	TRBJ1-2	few	CAIRGQLQGYTF	TGTGCCATCAGAGGACAACTACAAGGCTACACCTTC
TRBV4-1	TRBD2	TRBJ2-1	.	CASSQDSGLAGSAQFF	TGCGCCAGCAGCCAAGACTCCGGACTAGCGGGATCGGCGCAGTTCTTC
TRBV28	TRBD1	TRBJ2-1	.	CATGTVHYNEQFF	TGTGCCACCGGGACAGTACACTACAATGAGCAGTTCTTC
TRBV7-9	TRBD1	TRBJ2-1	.	CASSLGRGLYSNSYNEQFF	TGTGCCAGCAGCTTAGGCAGGGGGCTTTATTCGAACTCCTACAATGAGCAGTTCTTC
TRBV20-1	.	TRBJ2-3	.	CSAGGESTDTQYF	TGCAGTGCTGGAGGAGAGAGCACAGATACGCAGTATTTT
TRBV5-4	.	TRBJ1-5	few	CASSQGLGNQPQHF	TGTGCCAGCAGTCAGGGGTTAGGCAATCAGCCCCAGCATTTT
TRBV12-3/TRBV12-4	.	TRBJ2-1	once	CASSLKLLGTSGSEQFF	TGTGCCAGCAGTTTGAAGCTTCTCGGGACCAGCGGATCTGAGCAGTTCTTC
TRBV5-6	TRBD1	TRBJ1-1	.	CASSLRSQGGFF	TGTGCCAGCAGCTTACGCAGCCAGGGGGGTTTCTTT
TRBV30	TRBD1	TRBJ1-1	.	CAWSVLWDRLNTEAFF	TGTGCCTGGAGTGTACTCTGGGACAGGCTGAACACTGAAGCTTTCTTT
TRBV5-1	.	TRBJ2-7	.	CASSLAQTGYEQYF	TGCGCCAGCAGCTTGGCCCAAACAGGGTACGAGCAGTACTTC
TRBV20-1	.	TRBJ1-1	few	CSARGLGETEAFF	TGCAGTGCTAGGGGCCTAGGGGAAACTGAAGCTTTCTTT
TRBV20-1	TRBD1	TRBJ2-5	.	CSAEDRLIRGTQYF	TGCAGTGCAGAGGACAGGTTAATTCGAGGGACCCAGTACTTC
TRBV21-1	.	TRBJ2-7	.	CASSPQGRPNSYEQYF	TGTGCCAGCAGCCCCCAGGGACGGCCCAATTCCTACGAGCAGTACTTC
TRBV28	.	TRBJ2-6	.	CASRTRDSGANVLTF	TGTGCCAGCAGAACTCGGGACTCTGGGGCCAACGTCCTGACTTTC
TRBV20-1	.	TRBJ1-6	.	CSARVPVGNSPLHF	TGCAGTGCTAGAGTCCCGGTGGGGAATTCACCCCTCCACTTT
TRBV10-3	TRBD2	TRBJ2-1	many	CAISEISGATYNEQFF	TGTGCCATCAGTGAGATAAGCGGGGCAACCTACAATGAGCAGTTCTTC
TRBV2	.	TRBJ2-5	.	CASRTGQGETQYF	TGTGCCAGCAGGACAGGCCAGGGGGAGACCCAGTACTTC
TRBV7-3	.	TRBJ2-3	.	CASSPSVVGGEEDTQYF	TGTGCCAGCAGCCCATCCGTAGTGGGCGGGGAAGAAGATACGCAGTATTTT
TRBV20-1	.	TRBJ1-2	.	CSAGEGDWGYTF	TGCAGTGCAGGGGAGGGGGATTGGGGCTACACCTTC
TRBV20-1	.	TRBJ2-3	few	CSAISSTDTQYF	TGCAGTGCTATATCTAGCACAGATACGCAGTATTTT
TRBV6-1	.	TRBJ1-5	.	CASSSGRVQPQHF	TGTGCCAGCAGTTCAGGGCGGGTTCAGCCCCAGCATTTT
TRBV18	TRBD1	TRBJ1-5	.	CASSAGTGFQPQHF	TGTGCCAGCTCAGCCGGGACAGGGTTTCAGCCCCAGCATTTT
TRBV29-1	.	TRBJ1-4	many	CSAKGSNEKLFF	TGCAGCGCTAAGGGTTCTAATGAAAAACTGTTTTTT
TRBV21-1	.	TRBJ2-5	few	CASSKGGEWETQYF	TGTGCCAGCAGCAAAGGAGGGGAGTGGGAGACCCAGTACTTC
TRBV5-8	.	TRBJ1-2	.	CASSWRDSYTF	TGTGCCAGCAGCTGGAGGGACAGCTACACCTTC
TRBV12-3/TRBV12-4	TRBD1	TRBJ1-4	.	CASSFQGGDEKLFF	TGTGCCAGCAGTTTTCAGGGGGGAGATGAAAAACTGTTTTTT
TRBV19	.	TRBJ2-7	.	CASSPQQAEGGDPLLRSYEQYF	TGTGCCAGTAGTCCCCAGCAAGCCGAAGGGGGGGACCCTCTTCTTCGCTCCTACGAGCAGTACTTC